The clone carrying this T cell receptor (beta chain) has only a few counts. Its specificity is unknown. This sample is part of a study of regulatory T cells in long-lasting Graves disease. Study-wide results and caveats: Investigators studied peripheral blood only, not thyroid tissue.

The sample's time point: newly diagnosed GD, antithyroid drugs for less than 3 months. The TCR library was made from RNA that had been extracted from PBMCs in TRIzol. Construction of TCR beta libraries relied on iRepertoire HTBI primers and on Arm-PCR targeting CDR3 regions. One entry per CDR3 protein, called by TCRdb with MiXCR from the multiplex PCR reads. The sample gives roughly 400,000 distinct CDR3 sequences, 15% to 20% of which show up once; under 30% is in the top ten. In addition, the sample was reused for a study of T cells in Graves' hyperthyroidism and ophthalmopathy. As that study records: The primer set for the first-round RT-PCR of the TCR CDR3 was HTBI.

This specimen was peripheral blood mononuclear cells (PBMCs), taken at new diagnosis, from a patient treated with antithyroid drugs. This receptor was identified in a woman younger than 35 with Graves disease.

The CDR3 sequence is CACQTGGFSDEQFF. Written as DNA, the CDR3 is TGTGCCTGCCAAACGGGAGGGTTTAGTGATGAGCAGTTCTTC. The chain uses TRBV7-9 and TRBJ2-1; the match to TRBD2 covers 8 bases. J lost 8 bases, V lost 11 bases, and 14 bases had no gene match. The CDR3 is 14 residues long. The V gene's germline CDR1 is SEHNR and CDR2 FQNEAQ (reference sequence). The entire variable domain, with the rest obtained from reference TRBV7-9 and TRBJ2-1, is as follows: DTGVSQNPRHKITKRGQNVTFRCDPISEHNRLYWYRQTLGQGPEFLTYFQNEAQLEKSRLLSDRFSAERPKGSFSTLEIQRTEQGDSAMYLCACQTGGFSDEQFFGPGTRLTVL.